The rows below give T cell receptor beta chains drawn from one sample of a study of T cells after yellow fever vaccination. A single record per CDR3 protein comes from TCRdb applying MiXCR to the 5' RACE reads. The data contain roughly 520,000 distinct CDR3 sequences, 21% of them singletons. Sequencing was performed on PBMCs, taken less than 25 days after the first yellow fever vaccination. Source of these receptors: a man younger than 30 who received the YFV17D yellow fever vaccine. The CDR3 runs from the conserved cysteine through the conserved F or W. D genes are given only for firm matches. Part of the rows lack a size; the others show once, few, many or a class for expanded clones.

size: few
V: TRBV11-1
length: 15
D: TRBD1
J: TRBJ1-2
DNA: TGTGCCAGCACCAAACTGGGACAGGGAGCGGATGGCTACACCTTC
CDR3: CASTKLGQGADGYTF

size: .
V: TRBV29-1
length: 13
D: .
J: TRBJ2-1
DNA: TGCAGCGTTGACGCGGGGTTCTACAATGAGCAGTTCTTC
CDR3: CSVDAGFYNEQFF

size: .
V: TRBV4-1
length: 16
D: TRBD2
J: TRBJ2-3
DNA: TGCGCCAGCAGCCCCCCCCGGGGGGGGGCGACAGATACGCAGTATTTT
CDR3: CASSPPRGGATDTQYF

size: few
V: TRBV6-1
length: 16
D: TRBD1
J: TRBJ1-1
DNA: TGTGCCAGCAGTGAAGGACAGGGTCCCATGAACACTGAAGCTTTCTTT
CDR3: CASSEGQGPMNTEAFF

size: .
V: TRBV5-5
length: 15
D: .
J: TRBJ2-5
DNA: TGTGCCAGCAGCCCGAGCAGCAGGGCGGGAGAGACCCAGTACTTC
CDR3: CASSPSSRAGETQYF

size: few
V: TRBV5-1
length: 15
D: TRBD2
J: TRBJ2-5
DNA: TGCGCCAGCAGCCAACTAGCGGGGGGGCGTGAGACCCAGTACTTC
CDR3: CASSQLAGGRETQYF

size: .
V: TRBV9
length: 15
D: TRBD2
J: TRBJ2-2
DNA: TGTGCCAGCAGCGTAGATGGACTAGCGGCCGGGGAGCTGTTTTTT
CDR3: CASSVDGLAAGELFF

size: few
V: TRBV12-3/TRBV12-4
length: 15
D: TRBD1
J: TRBJ2-1
DNA: TGTGCCAGCAGTTCAGGGGGCATTAACTACAATGAGCAGTTCTTC
CDR3: CASSSGGINYNEQFF

size: few
V: TRBV18
length: 15
D: .
J: TRBJ2-5
DNA: TGTGCCAGCTCACCTTGGACGTGGGGCAGCGAGACCCAGTACTTC
CDR3: CASSPWTWGSETQYF

size: .
V: TRBV29-1
length: 11
D: .
J: TRBJ2-3
DNA: TGCAGCGTTGCGGGGCCAAATACGCAGTATTTT
CDR3: CSVAGPNTQYF

size: .
V: TRBV18
length: 15
D: .
J: TRBJ1-4
DNA: TGTGCCAGCTTTATATCTTCGGGAACTAATGAAAAACTGTTTTTT
CDR3: CASFISSGTNEKLFF

size: .
V: TRBV7-2
length: 15
D: .
J: TRBJ2-3
DNA: TGTGCCAGCATCCGACTCACGGGGTCTGTAAATACGCAGTATTTT
CDR3: CASIRLTGSVNTQYF

size: many
V: TRBV20-1
length: 13
D: .
J: TRBJ2-3
DNA: TGCAGTGCTAGACTCGGGGAAACAGATACGCAGTATTTT
CDR3: CSARLGETDTQYF

size: few
V: TRBV2
length: 13
D: .
J: TRBJ2-1
DNA: TGTGCCAGCTTAAGAGACCAGGCCAATGAGCAGTTCTTC
CDR3: CASLRDQANEQFF

size: few
V: TRBV7-2
length: 15
D: .
J: TRBJ1-5
DNA: TGTGCCAGCACCACCCCGGGGTTTGGCAATCAGCCCCAGCATTTT
CDR3: CASTTPGFGNQPQHF

size: few
V: TRBV29-1
length: 13
D: TRBD2
J: TRBJ2-3
DNA: TGCAGCGTTGAATGGACTAGCAGGGATACGCAGTATTTT
CDR3: CSVEWTSRDTQYF

size: .
V: TRBV3-1
length: 15
D: TRBD1
J: TRBJ2-5
DNA: TGTGCCAGCAGCCAAGTAACAGGGGTTCAAGAGACCCAGTACTTC
CDR3: CASSQVTGVQETQYF

size: once
V: TRBV6-1
length: 15
D: TRBD2
J: TRBJ2-1
DNA: TGTGCCAGCACCCCGCGACTAGCGACTTACAATGAGCAGTTCTTC
CDR3: CASTPRLATYNEQFF

size: .
V: TRBV7-2
length: 14
D: .
J: TRBJ2-3
DNA: TGTGCCAGCAGCTTAGTTCCCCGCACAGATACGCAGTATTTT
CDR3: CASSLVPRTDTQYF

size: few
V: TRBV5-1
length: 15
D: .
J: TRBJ2-3
DNA: TGCGCCAGCAGCTTTTTAGGCAACCCCACAGATACGCAGTATTTT
CDR3: CASSFLGNPTDTQYF

size: few
V: TRBV25-1
length: 15
D: TRBD2
J: TRBJ2-1
DNA: TGTGCCAGCAGTGAAGAGCCGGGGGGAGGTTATGAGCAGTTCTTC
CDR3: CASSEEPGGGYEQFF

size: many
V: TRBV12-3/TRBV12-4
length: 13
D: .
J: TRBJ1-5
DNA: TGTGCCAGCAAGGGGGGTGGCAATCAGCCCCAGCATTTT
CDR3: CASKGGGNQPQHF

size: few
V: TRBV10-3
length: 17
D: TRBD1
J: TRBJ1-1
DNA: TGTGCCATCAGTGACTTTGACAGGGGGCGAGCAGGTGATGAAGCTTTCTTT
CDR3: CAISDFDRGRAGDEAFF

size: .
V: TRBV7-6
length: 15
D: .
J: TRBJ2-5
DNA: TGTGCCAGCAGCTTACTGCGGGATGGGAGGGAGACCCAGTACTTC
CDR3: CASSLLRDGRETQYF

size: few
V: TRBV20-1
length: 11
D: .
J: TRBJ2-3
DNA: TGCAGTGCTACGTCGGGAGATACGCAGTATTTT
CDR3: CSATSGDTQYF